This T cell receptor beta chain was retrieved from a study of T cell responses to AZD1222 COVID-19 vaccine. General study results and limits: Following two doses of AZD1222, Spike-specific TCR breadth and depth rose.

As regards this clone: Its specificity is not known.

CDR3 length equals 14 residues. Germline trimming cut 1 base from V and 4 bases from J; bases unmatched to any gene: 3. Germline CDR1 and CDR2: SEHNR and FQNEAQ (reference sequence). The method was immunoSEQ multiplex PCR; TCRdb's version includes in-frame clones alone and lacks a portion of them. The table shows about 200,000 clones, with 85% to 95% occurring only once. The chain joins TRBV7-9 to TRBJ1-1; TRBD1 agrees at 7 bases. This TCR derives from an adult who received the MenACWY meningococcal vaccine as a control. The sample consisted of peripheral blood, taken 28 days after the second dose of the MenACWY control vaccine. In nucleotides, the CDR3 is TGTGCCAGCAGCTTAGAGGGGGCGCCCACTGAAGCTTTCTTT. Encoded protein: CASSLEGAPTEAFF.